This TCR beta chain was recovered during a study of CD8+ T cells in alopecia areata. This CDR3 is built from 15 residues. V was shortened by 6 bases and J by 1 base, with 16 bases between the two germline ends. The germline CDR1 and CDR2 sequences are SGHVS and FQNEAQ. Study findings and constraints: Unlike in mice, where it was clearer, TCR sharing across patients was less clear, possibly HLA-related.

In each case, RNA was isolated and then reverse transcribed into cDNA as the sequencing template. Here immunoSEQ multiplex PCR was the method, and the copy in TCRdb shows in-frame clones only, minus some. The repertoire holds fewer than 150,000 clones, with roughly 66% as singletons. This clone was seen more than once but under ten times. Its antigen is not identified. The sequenced sample consisted of CD4+ T cells sorted from blood. The V call is TRBV7-8, the J call TRBJ2-7, with D possibly being TRBD2 (6 bases). The clonotype originates from a human donor in good health. This CDR3 reads CASSLDYQYSYEQYF. Here the CDR3 DNA reads TGTGCCAGCAGTTTGGACTACCAATATTCCTACGAGCAGTACTTC.